This TCR beta chain comes out of a study of cytomegalovirus exposure and HLA in healthy donors (TCRdb year 2017). Notes on the research overall: In an earlier analysis of about 560 of the donors, 250 to 350 Gb of sequence data and approximately 120 million unique TCR beta sequences from about 179 million T cells were reported. The T cell repertoires of several hundred subjects were profiled by immunosequencing and related to cytomegalovirus serostatus. A later genetic analysis used genome-wide SNP genotypes for about 60% of the roughly 670 donors, treating that subset as a discovery cohort. Besides the first cohort of approximately 670 subjects, a separate validation cohort made up of over a hundred different subjects was used. On average, around 240,000 unique TCR beta nucleotide sequences were sequenced per donor among 350 to 400 genotyped donors of the cohort, with around 19% of those sequences being non-productive. To predict cytomegalovirus infection status, the study combined high-throughput TCR immunosequencing, statistical association of individual TCRs with disease status, and machine learning. All discovery cohort repertoires had been generated on a single sequencing platform. Alongside the repertoire data, information on donor age, sex, ethnicity and CMV serostatus was compiled. In a later analysis, previously published TCR beta repertoires from fewer than 750 donors were re-analyzed and high-resolution HLA genotyping was added so that TCR occurrence patterns could be studied. Several DR-DQ haplotypes were handled as single units for association and clustering, since linkage in the cohort was strong. To decide whether each TCR beta V gene segment behaved as functional or pseudogenic, an earlier analysis of several hundred of the donors relied on high-throughput TCR beta sequencing. Typing coverage varied by locus: roughly 629-640 donors for A, B, C, DRB1 and DQB1; some 520 for DQA1; around 570 for DPA1; about 450 for DPB1. Of the 300 to 500 genotyped donors, over 80% were placed in the genetic ancestry cluster associated with self-reported Caucasian donors. The study aimed to test whether cataloging public T cell receptors could reveal signatures of past pathogen exposure. In the later analysis, no new phenotypic data were used to find candidate immune exposures; instead, reliance was placed on TCR beta sequences and their occurrence across donors. An early release covering 500 to 750 HLA-typed donors comprised about 310 gigabases of sequencing data and 85 million to 100 million unique TCR sequences. Class I and class II HLA loci were covered by the typing at four-digit resolution. General study outcomes and caveats: According to the authors, the approach could potentially be generalized to other disease states and immunological phenotypes. In a later analysis, TCR association rates were found to vary across HLA loci, with the most associated TCRs seen for DRB1 alleles and the fewest for HLA-C alleles. A later analysis reported that several top co-occurrence clusters appeared linked to parvovirus B19, influenza, CMV and Epstein-Barr virus. Immune exposure information for the cohort was limited to CMV serostatus. In a later analysis, HLA-associated TCR beta chains were found to be more clonally expanded and to have lower generation probabilities than equally common non-associated chains. Linkage disequilibrium might explain the correlated functional status among segregating V segments, but an unknown experimental factor could not be excluded. Only TCR beta chains were sequenced in this cohort, and the absence of alpha or paired-chain data limited detectable features. Because some donors lacked HLA typing at each locus, the association tests relied only on the typed subset. Compared with the approximately 670-donor mean, donors in an Asian-associated ancestry cluster had fewer N-insertions in productive TCRs, according to a later genetic analysis. Most CMV-associated TCR beta chains appeared to be HLA-restricted in a later analysis, and the HLA associations seemed to be driven largely by CMV exposure. Specific HLA alleles were associated with roughly 17,000 TCR beta sequences at a false discovery rate of 0.05 in a later analysis. The earlier analysis of around 600 of the donors excluded roughly 17 rarely observed V segments, including chromosome 9 orphons, because counts were too low. Some IMGT-functional V segments, including TRBV6-2 and TRBV6-3, could not be distinguished by the 87-base-pair reads and were therefore excluded. In vitro tests confirmed that three of the cytomegalovirus-associated TCR beta chains recognize cytomegalovirus antigens. Most TCR sequences were seen in very few donors, while some public TCRs were found in many individuals. A cluster of highly shared sequence variants was judged likely to be a technical artifact of the sequencing pipeline. A further reported finding was that TCR beta sequences accurately predicted the HLA-A and HLA-B alleles for most subjects in the first cohort. Sequencing depth was assumed to be roughly uniform across donors in the presence/absence analyses, though that assumption may not hold. Broadly in line with IMGT annotations, most TCR beta V segments showed up in productive rearrangements about 90% or about 30% of the time in an earlier analysis of several hundred of the donors. In both the original and validation cohorts, the classifier was reported to diagnose cytomegalovirus status with high specificity and sensitivity. In a later genetic analysis, a missense DCLRE1C variant was associated with V-gene and J-gene trimming of TCR beta chains, and the association was replicated in an independent cohort. The study gave a list of 150 to 200 TCR beta chains associated with cytomegalovirus. When HLA alleles, especially DR and DQ, strongly co-occurred, attributing TCR associations to individual alleles was difficult.

The germline V gene yields MNHEY for CDR1 and SVGAGI for CDR2. V is reduced by 4 bases and J by 0 bases, leaving a spacing of 7 bases between them. The CDR3 starts with the cysteine, ends with the phenylalanine, and has 15 residues. The CDR3 DNA has 45 bases and is translated from base 1. With regard to this clone: Its specific antigen is unknown. Base-call qualities are not available, and no considerably larger clone is one nucleotide away.

Receptor libraries were prepared by the immunoSEQ multiplex PCR assay. For the multiplex PCR, a mixture combining 60 forward primers for TCR Vbeta segments and 13 reverse primers for TCR Jbeta segments was used. Amplification of the CDR3 region of rearranged TCR beta genes was performed with a multiplex PCR assay on genomic DNA. The Illumina HiSeq System was used to sequence the amplified TCR beta libraries as 87-base-pair reads. For the original study's pipeline: A later analysis counted approximately 76 million unique TCR beta chains across the 700 or so repertoires, and around 12 million of these chains were shared by at least two donors. A nearest-neighbor algorithm error-corrected the raw reads and collapsed the reads into unique sequences, merging closely related sequences to remove PCR and sequencing errors. V, D and J gene segments were assigned by aligning CDR3 sequences to IMGT reference sequences. For a sequence to be retained, at least a six-nucleotide match to both a V gene segment and a J gene segment was required. Rearrangements were called productive when the CDR3 lacked stop codons and stayed in frame with V and J; all others were non-productive. CDR3 was defined according to IMGT convention as the region running from the second conserved V-encoded cysteine to the conserved J-encoded phenylalanine. The earlier analysis of more than 450 of the donors excluded sequences that lacked an unambiguous match to a single V gene segment. An earlier analysis of several hundred of the donors called V segments functional above 56.7% productive rearrangements and segregating when the between-donor standard deviation exceeded 5%. A statistical classification framework was developed to diagnose cytomegalovirus status using the catalog of TCR beta chain sequences. In a later analysis, V and J genes were assigned by comparing TCR nucleotide sequences against IMGT/GENE-DB human TR gene sequences. The TCRdist pipeline was used in a later analysis to assign CDR3 sequences and most-parsimonious VDJ recombination scenarios. In a later analysis, each TCR beta chain was defined by its CDR3 amino acid sequence together with its V-gene family, and reads without a unique V-gene family were excluded. As a way to deal with suspected cross-contamination and a sequencing artifact, a later analysis dropped 450 to 600 nucleotide sequences that were highly shared and had low generation probability. A later analysis calculated a clonal expansion index for each public chain from normalized within-repertoire ranks of inferred template counts. Generation probabilities in a later analysis came from a VDJ recombination model fitted to out-of-frame rearrangements, and those results were checked against IGoR. A later analysis scored TCR-TCR, TCR-HLA and TCR-CMV co-occurrence with hypergeometric tests, applying a repertoire-size bias correction to TCR pairs. In a later analysis, false discovery rates were estimated by permuting HLA or CMV assignments 20 times. A later analysis grouped co-occurring TCRs with DBSCAN, adding TCRdist sequence similarity when clustering within HLA-allele-positive subsets. For co-occurrence clustering, repertoires with fewer than 30,000 or more than 120,000 public chains were excluded, along with roughly 5 repertoires with anomalous nucleotide sharing. TCRdb took this table from immuneACCESS and kept in-frame rearrangements with V and J called. Such tables lack part of the clones; where checked against another copy, unresolved V genes explain under half of the gap, and the rest is unexplained. V, J and clone size are taken as reported in that table, and D and trimming were inferred from the DNA itself. In this sample the table shows approximately 150,000 clones, approximately 84% of which occur a single time. The ten largest clones take up around 9.7% of the sample.

The cohort was made up of approximately 670 healthy bone marrow donors. At the time of sampling, all cohort members were nominally healthy, though unrecorded immune exposures were likely present. The donor was CMV seropositive and was included in the group of around 300 seropositive cohort members. Every donor gave a peripheral blood sample, and the peripheral blood mononuclear cells from that sample were used for TCR beta sequencing. Genomic DNA extraction from the blood cell samples was performed with the Qiagen DNeasy Blood Extraction Kit. The rearrangement joined TRBV6-5 to TRBJ2-6, with a tentative D gene TRBD2 over 6 matching bases. The specimen was PBMCs. The sequence was collected from a woman aged 55-75 years in good health and CMV-seropositive. The nucleotide sequence reads TGTGCCAGCAGTTGGGGGGTCTCTGGGGCCAACGTCCTGACTTTC. Its protein reads: CASSWGVSGANVLTF.